The 15 T cell receptor beta chains given below trace back to one sample, sequenced in a study of STAT5B mutations in CD4+ large granular lymphocyte leukemia. Here immunoSEQ multiplex PCR was the method, and the copy in TCRdb shows in-frame clones only, minus some. Of roughly 36,000 clones listed, approximately 88% were seen once; the top ten hold 0.97%. The sample comprised CD4+ T cells from blood buffy coats. The source is a human donor in good health.

The chain recombines TRBV6-6 with TRBJ2-2; D is possibly TRBD1 (5 bases). Germline assignment: CDR1 MNHNY and CDR2 SVGAGI (reference sequence). V was trimmed by 5 bases and J by 0 bases, leaving 10 bases between them. The CDR3 is made up of 15 amino acids. The CDR3 DNA sequence: TGTGCCAGCAGTAGACAGACACCGAACACCGGGGAGCTGTTTTTT. Its protein product is CASSRQTPNTGELFF.

V usage is TRBV11-2 and J usage is TRBJ2-1; D call uncertain. V was clipped by 1 base and J by 8 bases, with 24 bases between them. Germline lookup yields CDR1 SGHAT and CDR2 FQNNGV. The CDR3 runs to 18 residues. In nucleotides, the CDR3 is TGTGCCAGCAGCTTAGGAGCCCGGGCTTACGGACGCGCGGATGAGCAGTTCTTC. Its protein is CASSLGARAYGRADEQFF.

The chain links TRBV7-9 to TRBJ1-3, with a tentative D call TRBD1 (5 bases). V lost 5 bases to trimming and J lost 4 bases, with 15 bases between them. This CDR3 has 15 amino acids. Germline CDR1 is SEHNR and CDR2 is FQNEAQ (reference sequence). CDR3 sequence (DNA): TGTGCCAGCAGCCGTGGGACGGGCCCCGGAAACACCATATATTTT. Amino acid sequence: CASSRGTGPGNTIYF. Combining the CDR3 with reference TRBV7-9 and TRBJ1-3 gives the whole variable domain DTGVSQNPRHKITKRGQNVTFRCDPISEHNRLYWYRQTLGQGPEFLTYFQNEAQLEKSRLLSDRFSAERPKGSFSTLEIQRTEQGDSAMYLCASSRGTGPGNTIYFGEGSWLTVV.

This chain links TRBV29-1 with TRBJ2-7; 7 nucleotides agree with TRBD1. This CDR3 comprises 12 residues. CDR1 and CDR2 (germline): SQVTM, ANQGSEA. J was trimmed by 3 bases and V by 4 bases; bases with no gene match: 3. CDR3: CSVGDRVYEQYF. For the CDR3, the DNA is TGCAGCGTTGGTGACAGGGTCTACGAGCAGTACTTC.

This clone has a single count. J is TRBJ2-1 and V is TRBV14; D ambiguous. CDR1 SGHDN and CDR2 FVKESK come from the germline V gene. Trimming shortened V by 0 bases and J by 1 base, and 10 bases separated the two germline ends. CDR3 size: 16 residues. The CDR3 DNA reads as TGTGCCAGCAGCCAAGAAGAAACGTCTTCCTACAATGAGCAGTTCTTC. Protein product: CASSQEETSSYNEQFF.

This chain joins TRBV4-2 and TRBJ2-3, with D possibly being TRBD1 (5 bases). Trimming took off 0 bases at V and 3 bases at J, with 16 bases between the two ends. Germline V gives CDR1 LGHNA, CDR2 YNFKEQ. The CDR3 loop spans 17 amino acids. CDR3 sequence reads: CASSQETLLGATDTQYF. CDR3 coding DNA: TGTGCCAGCAGCCAAGAGACTCTGCTAGGGGCAACAGATACGCAGTATTTT.

The CDR3 region has the DNA TGTGCCAGCAGTTACTCTTTCGGGACAGGACGAGAAAAACTGTTTTTT. Its translation: CASSYSFGTGREKLFF. This sequence joins TRBV6-5 and TRBJ1-4, with 8 bases lining up with TRBD1. V gave up 0 bases and J gave up 8 bases; unmatched junction bases: 8. Germline values: CDR1 MNHEY, CDR2 SVGAGI. The CDR3 is made up of 16 amino acids.

The chain uses TRBV7-2 and TRBJ2-1; D is undetermined. Deletions cut 6 bases from V and 7 bases from J, with 16 bases between. The CDR3 extends over 14 amino acids. Looked up from germline, CDR1 is SGHTA and CDR2 is FQGNSA. This CDR3 reads CASRSPSGRNEQFF. In DNA form, the CDR3 reads TGTGCCAGCAGATCCCCGTCTGGCCGGAATGAGCAGTTCTTC.

The chain uses TRBV6-4 and TRBJ2-3; tentatively, D is TRBD1 or TRBD2 (6 bases each). Trimming took 0 bases from V and 0 from J, leaving 10 bases between them. This CDR3 has 16 residues. Germline V gene lookup returns CDR1 MRHNA and CDR2 SNTAGT. The CDR3 here is CASSDSRGASTDTQYF. Here the CDR3 DNA reads TGTGCCAGCAGTGACTCGAGGGGGGCTAGCACAGATACGCAGTATTTT.

This chain links TRBV6-1 with TRBJ1-1; weak D call: TRBD1 (5 bases). The CDR3 has 14 residues. Trimming removed 9 bases from V and 1 base from J, with 15 bases in between. The V gene's germline CDR1 is MNHNS and CDR2 SASEGT. The DNA of the CDR3 is TGTGCCAGTCCCCTGGGACCCTGGAACACTGAAGCTTTCTTT. Amino acids: CASPLGPWNTEAFF.

This chain connects TRBV15 to TRBJ1-5, with a weak D call TRBD1 (6 bases). The CDR3 totals 15 residues. Germline values: CDR1 LNHNV, CDR2 YYDKDF (reference sequence). The germline V and J ends were trimmed by 4 bases and 7 bases, with 17 bases remaining between them. CDR3 DNA: TGTGCCACCAGCACGCTACAGGGACTTGGACAGCCCCAGCATTTT. It specifies CATSTLQGLGQPQHF.

This clone has just a few counts. The V gene is TRBV10-3, the J gene TRBJ2-3; TRBD1 matches 8 bases. The CDR3 runs to 15 residues. Germline-derived CDR1 and CDR2 are ENHRY and SYGVKD. Trimming cost V 4 bases and J 0 bases; bases outside gene matches: 3. The CDR3 DNA follows: TGTGCCATCAGTGCCTGGACAGGGAGCACAGATACGCAGTATTTT. Encoded protein: CAISAWTGSTDTQYF.

This chain uses TRBV30 with TRBJ2-7; the D call may be TRBD1 or TRBD2 (5 bases each). This CDR3 has 12 residues. CDR1 GTSNPN and CDR2 SVGIG come from the germline V gene (reference sequence). Trimming removed 4 bases at V and 7 bases at J, with 14 bases between. CDR3 residues: CAWTGIWGEQYF. CDR3 coding DNA: TGTGCCTGGACGGGGATATGGGGGGAGCAGTACTTC.

V and J are TRBV5-1 and TRBJ2-7; 7 nucleotides line up with TRBD2. V lost 4 bases to trimming and J lost 0 bases; unmatched junction nucleotides: 4. The germline gives CDR1 SGHRS, CDR2 YFSETQ. This CDR3 has 14 amino acids. The CDR3 loop is CASSKLATSYEQYF. The CDR3 DNA follows: TGCGCCAGCAGCAAACTAGCGACCTCCTACGAGCAGTACTTC.

The chain has TRBV6-5 and TRBJ2-7; 8 positions match TRBD2. The V segment lost 4 bases and the J segment 0 bases; nucleotides outside the gene matches: 8. Germline CDR1 MNHEY, CDR2 SVGAGI. The CDR3 length is 16 residues. The CDR3 is CASSLNSGTSSYEQYF. CDR3 in DNA: TGTGCCAGCAGTTTAAATAGCGGGACAAGCTCCTACGAGCAGTACTTC.